Sequencing of this TCR beta chain was carried out in a study of T-cell memory formation after mild COVID-19. TCRdb reanalysed the 5' RACE reads using MiXCR and keeps one entry per CDR3 protein. The data hold about 560,000 distinct CDR3 sequences, with approximately 19% observed a single time. There are a few counts of this clonotype. This CDR3 comprises 16 residues. The V gene's germline CDR1 is SEHNR and CDR2 FQNEAQ (reference sequence). Trimming cost V 1 base and J 4 bases, with 16 bases left between them. The material sequenced was PBMCs or a T cell subset sorted from them (not recorded which). V and J are TRBV7-9 and TRBJ1-2; the D is unclear. This receptor was taken from an adult woman who had mild COVID-19 (a few samples of this study predate the infection). Cell type and time point are not known. The CDR3 nucleotides read TGTGCCAGCAGCTTAGTTTCCCTGCAGGCAATCTATGGCTACACCTTC. It is translated as CASSLVSLQAIYGYTF.